Listed here are 22 T cell receptor beta chains from one sample, sequenced in a study of T cells expressing NK-cell markers. TCRdb reprocessed the 5' RACE reads and stores each CDR3 protein as one record, lacking DNA. In all, the sample yields hundreds of thousands of distinct CDR3 sequences. Sequenced sample: blood T cells: a sorted CD56 or NKG2C T cell subset, CD4+ or CD8+ T cells, or bulk PBMC T cells (not recorded which). The origin of the receptors is a woman aged 18 to 75 in good health.

The gene calls are TRBV29-1 and TRBJ2-3; TCRdb's assignment of TRBD2 cannot be checked, as there is no DNA. The CDR3 has 15 residues. CDR1 is SQVTM and CDR2 is ANQGSEA in the germline V gene. CDR3 amino acids: CSARELAASTDTQYF.

The rearrangement uses TRBV24-1 and TRBJ2-2. This CDR3 spans 13 amino acids. Germline CDR1 reads KGHDR; CDR2 reads SFDVKD. The CDR3 sequence is CATSATITGELFF.

V usage is TRBV7-9 and J usage is TRBJ2-1; the D gene TCRdb calls, TRBD1, cannot be checked with no DNA. Germline CDR1 SEHNR, CDR2 FQNEAQ (reference sequence). The CDR3 runs to 15 residues. The CDR3 sequence: CASSRGQGAMDEQFF.

This chain uses TRBV4-2 with TRBJ1-3. The CDR3 contains 15 residues. Looked up from germline, CDR1 is LGHNA and CDR2 is YNFKEQ. CDR3 in amino acids: CASSQGEAPGNTIYF.

The gene calls are TRBV9 and TRBJ1-1. CDR1 is SGDLS, CDR2 YYNGEE, per germline. The CDR3 consists of 14 residues. CDR3 region: CASSVDWGRTEAFF.

This chain links TRBV5-1 with TRBJ2-5. Germline assignment: CDR1 SGHRS and CDR2 YFSETQ. This CDR3 spans 13 amino acids. The CDR3 is CASSPTEKETQYF. Combining the CDR3 with reference TRBV5-1 and TRBJ2-5 gives the whole variable domain KAGVTQTPRYLIKTRGQQVTLSCSPISGHRSVSWYQQTPGQGLQFLFEYFSETQRNKGNFPGRFSGRQFSNSRSEMNVSTLELGDSALYLCASSPTEKETQYFGPGTRLLVL.

J is TRBJ1-5 and V is TRBV20-1. The CDR3 covers 15 residues. Germline loops: CDR1 DFQATT, CDR2 SNEGSKA (reference sequence). CDR3 residues: CSARAGFSANQPQHF.

V is TRBV4-3 and J is TRBJ2-1; TCRdb outputs TRBD2, but without DNA this stays unchecked. The CDR3 has 12 residues. Germline V gene data show CDR1 as LGHNA and CDR2 as YSLEER. CDR3 region: CASSQDAGGPIF.

The chain carries TRBV10-3 and TRBJ1-1; TCRdb selects TRBD1, and the lack of DNA leaves this call unchecked. This CDR3 spans 14 amino acids. Germline V CDR1 and CDR2: ENHRY, SYGVKD. The CDR3 is CAIEQPGHGTEAFF.

The chain has TRBV4-3 and TRBJ2-1; the TCRdb D gene call, TRBD1, has no DNA to confirm it. CDR3 size: 19 residues. Germline V gene sequence: CDR1 LGHNA, CDR2 YSLEER. This CDR3 reads CASSGDLGTAGVAYNEQFF.

The rearrangement uses TRBV28 and TRBJ2-7; the TCRdb call, TRBD2, lacks DNA for checking. Per germline, CDR1 MDHEN and CDR2 SYDVKM. This CDR3 has 15 amino acids. The CDR3 protein is CASSPLSGPSYEQYF.

The V call is TRBV5-5, the J call TRBJ1-5; TCRdb calls TRBD1, which cannot be checked without DNA. The CDR3 has 14 residues. Germline lookup yields CDR1 SGHKS and CDR2 YYEKEE (reference sequence). The CDR3 reads CASSRDRGNQPQHF.

The chain recombines TRBV14 with TRBJ1-2; TCRdb proposes TRBD1, but this gene call is untestable without DNA. Germline V CDR1 and CDR2: SGHDN, FVKESK. The CDR3 extends over 14 amino acids. This CDR3 is CASRKQGANFGYTF.

This sequence joins TRBV20-1 and TRBJ2-7; the D gene TCRdb calls, TRBD2, cannot be checked with no DNA. The CDR3 loop spans 15 amino acids. CDR1 and CDR2 (germline): DFQATT, SNEGSKA (reference sequence). CDR3 loop: CSARPTAGVRYEQYF.

V gene TRBV6-1 combines with J gene TRBJ2-1; TCRdb proposes TRBD2, but this gene call is untestable without DNA. This CDR3 contains 16 residues. CDR1 is MNHNS and CDR2 is SASEGT in the germline V gene. This chain's CDR3 is CASTQETLGSYNEQFF.

V usage is TRBV7-2 and J usage is TRBJ1-4; the TCRdb D gene call, TRBD1, has no DNA to confirm it. In germline, CDR1 is SGHTA, CDR2 FQGNSA. CDR3 length equals 14 residues. The CDR3 reads CASSLQGVNEKLFF.

The CDR3 spells CASSLVPQGVSPLHF. This chain links TRBV7-2 with TRBJ1-6; TCRdb names TRBD1, which stays unverified in the absence of DNA. Germline V lookup: CDR1 SGHTA, CDR2 FQGNSA. This CDR3 contains 15 residues.

CDR3 amino acids: CTRQGTTEAFF. The V and J genes are TRBV20-1 and TRBJ1-1. Germline CDR1 is DFQATT and CDR2 is SNEGSKA (reference sequence). The CDR3 totals 11 residues.

The J gene is TRBJ1-5, the V gene TRBV7-2; TCRdb proposes TRBD1, but this gene call is untestable without DNA. CDR1 is SGHTA and CDR2 is FQGNSA in the germline V gene. The CDR3 has 14 amino acids. The CDR3 region is CASSFAPGFQPQHF.

The chain carries TRBV15 and TRBJ2-3. CDR3 length: 14 amino acids. From germline, CDR1 is LNHNV and CDR2 YYDKDF (reference sequence). CDR3 region: CATSRVRVTDTQYF.

CDR3 in amino acids: CASSGLLSPYEQYF. The chain carries TRBV19 and TRBJ2-7. Germline V gives CDR1 LNHDA, CDR2 SQIVND (reference sequence). The CDR3 has 14 amino acids. Full variable domain (outside the CDR3, taken from reference TRBV19 and TRBJ2-7): DGGITQSPKYLFRKEGQNVTLSCEQNLNHDAMYWYRQDPGQGLRLIYYSQIVNDFQKGDIAEGYSVSREKKESFPLTVTSAQKNPTAFYLCASSGLLSPYEQYFGPGTRLTVT.

The V gene is TRBV20-1, the J gene TRBJ1-4. Germline values: CDR1 DFQATT, CDR2 SNEGSKA (reference sequence). The CDR3 length is 13 residues. Here the CDR3 reads CSAIGSENEKLFF.